Listed here is a single TCR beta chain. Antigen unknown. This record belongs to a study of OX40 agonist ivuxolimab in advanced cancers. Findings and caveats of the study: By week 6 at 0.1 to 3.0 mg/kg, blood CD4+ and CD8+ T cells had expanded clonally.

Repertoires were generated with immunoSEQ multiplex PCR, while TCRdb's copy carries only in-frame clones and drops some. The table has tens of thousands of clones, around 83% seen once. Sequenced material: CD4+ or CD8+ T cells sorted from blood, taken in a trial of the OX40 agonist ivuxolimab. This clonotype was obtained from an adult with an advanced solid tumor such as melanoma, head and neck, liver or kidney cancer.

This CDR3 reads CASTHGDRVSNQPQHF. CDR3 in DNA: TGTGCCAGTACCCATGGGGACAGGGTTAGCAATCAGCCCCAGCATTTT. J is TRBJ1-5 and V is TRBV19; 9 positions match TRBD1. Germline V CDR1 and CDR2: LNHDA, SQIVND (reference sequence). The V and J ends lost 7 bases and 0 bases, in that order; junction bases with no gene match: 7. CDR3 length: 16 amino acids.